A selection of T cell receptor beta chains follows, all from one sample in a study of T cells in localized non-small cell lung cancer. Profiling relied on immunoSEQ multiplex PCR, and the TCRdb table lists in-frame clones only, not all of them. The repertoire consists of 75,000 to 90,000 clones, with just under 85% occurring once and the leading ten covering approximately 3%. Specimen: peripheral blood, collected before any cancer treatment. All receptors derive from a man aged 40 to 75 with stage I lung adenocarcinoma. CDR3s include the opening cysteine and the closing phenylalanine or tryptophan. The D gene is left open where the match is weak. Expanded clones are given a class, and other clones once, few, many or no size at all.

clone_size	j_call	v_call	d_call	cdr3_aa	cdr3_nt
few	TRBJ1-1	TRBV6-5	.	CASSYRAGNTEAFF	TGTGCCAGCAGTTACCGGGCGGGGAACACTGAAGCTTTCTTT
.	TRBJ1-6	TRBV30	TRBD1	CAWSPGQGGSPLHF	TGTGCCTGGAGTCCGGGACAGGGTGGTTCACCCCTCCACTTT
.	TRBJ1-4	TRBV27	TRBD1	CASGTGQGEEKLFF	TGTGCCAGCGGGACCGGACAGGGAGAAGAAAAACTGTTTTTT
.	TRBJ1-1	TRBV18	.	CASSPRENTEAFF	TGTGCCAGCTCACCAAGAGAAAACACTGAAGCTTTCTTT
few	TRBJ2-5	TRBV28	.	CASRRDQETQYF	TGTGCCAGCCGTCGGGACCAAGAGACCCAGTACTTC
.	TRBJ2-3	TRBV5-4	TRBD2	CASSLISGARTDTQYF	TGTGCCAGCAGCTTGATTAGCGGGGCCCGCACAGATACGCAGTATTTT
.	TRBJ2-1	TRBV5-6	TRBD1	CASRAKTGMNEQFF	TGTGCCAGCAGGGCGAAGACAGGGATGAATGAGCAGTTCTTC
.	TRBJ1-1	TRBV11-3	.	CASSLGRGGVTEAFF	TGTGCCAGCAGCTTAGGTCGAGGAGGGGTCACTGAAGCTTTCTTT
.	TRBJ2-3	TRBV2	.	CASSVSDTQYF	TGTGCCAGCAGTGTCTCAGATACGCAGTATTTT
once	TRBJ1-3	TRBV7-9	.	CASSSQGLSGNTIYF	TGTGCCAGCAGCTCCCAGGGTCTTTCTGGAAACACCATATATTTT